The clone carrying this TCR beta chain appeared a few times. Its cognate antigen is unknown. TCRdb itself ran the RACE reads through MiXCR, one entry per CDR3 protein. The sample lists some 49,000 distinct CDR3 sequences; less than 10% were seen once. This CDR3 spans 15 amino acids. Deletions cut 5 bases from V and 4 bases from J, with 16 bases between. Germline CDR1 is MNHEY and CDR2 is SMNVEV (reference sequence). Time point described: patch test 1, 2 weeks after DPC sensitization. As for treatment: therapeutic diphenylcyclopropenone sensitization with weekly scalp DPC. This sample stems from a study of human T cells and chemical hapten exposure. Overall study context: 2% DPC was applied to around 2 cm by around 2 cm of upper inner arm skin for sensitization. DPC (0.01%) was patch tested on the upper back and read at 6 days. Small pooled library volume differences mainly caused per-sample TCR yield variation. General study findings and limits: TCRs above 1 in 1000 frequency stayed constant with DPC sensitization.

The sample in question was whole blood, obtained in connection with sensitization to the hapten diphenylcyclopropenone (DPC). This sequence originates from a woman aged 50 to 60 with alopecia areata. Some clones in this sample may be carry-over from other donors' samples. This chain joins TRBV27 and TRBJ2-3; D remains unclear. CDR3 sequence: CASSSPTRGPDTQYF. CDR3 DNA sequence: TGTGCCAGCAGTAGTCCCACCCGAGGCCCAGATACGCAGTATTTT.